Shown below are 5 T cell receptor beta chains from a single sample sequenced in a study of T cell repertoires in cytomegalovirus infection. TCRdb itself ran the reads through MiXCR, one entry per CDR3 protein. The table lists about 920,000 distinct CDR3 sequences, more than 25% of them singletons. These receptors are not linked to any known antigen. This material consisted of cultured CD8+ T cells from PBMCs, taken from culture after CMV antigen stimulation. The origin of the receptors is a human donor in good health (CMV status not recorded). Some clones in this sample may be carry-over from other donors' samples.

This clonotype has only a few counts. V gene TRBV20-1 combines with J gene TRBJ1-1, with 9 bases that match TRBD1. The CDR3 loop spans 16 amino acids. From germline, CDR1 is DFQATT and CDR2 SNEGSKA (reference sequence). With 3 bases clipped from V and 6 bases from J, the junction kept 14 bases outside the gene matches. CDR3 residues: CSARLRDRVLVAEAFF. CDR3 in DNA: TGCAGTGCTAGGTTAAGGGACAGGGTTTTAGTGGCTGAAGCTTTCTTT.

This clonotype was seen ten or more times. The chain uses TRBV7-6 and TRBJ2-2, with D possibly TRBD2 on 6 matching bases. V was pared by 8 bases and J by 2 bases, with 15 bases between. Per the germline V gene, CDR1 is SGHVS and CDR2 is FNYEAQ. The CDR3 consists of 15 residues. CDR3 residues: CASAGRIENTGELFF. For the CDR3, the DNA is TGTGCCAGCGCGGGGAGGATCGAAAACACCGGGGAGCTGTTTTTT.

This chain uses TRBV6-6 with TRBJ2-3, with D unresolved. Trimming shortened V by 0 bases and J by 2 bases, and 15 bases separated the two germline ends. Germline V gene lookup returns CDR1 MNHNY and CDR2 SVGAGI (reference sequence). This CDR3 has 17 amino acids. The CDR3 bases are TGTGCCAGCAGTTACTCGATGGCTAGTCAATACACAGATACGCAGTATTTT. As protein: CASSYSMASQYTDTQYF.

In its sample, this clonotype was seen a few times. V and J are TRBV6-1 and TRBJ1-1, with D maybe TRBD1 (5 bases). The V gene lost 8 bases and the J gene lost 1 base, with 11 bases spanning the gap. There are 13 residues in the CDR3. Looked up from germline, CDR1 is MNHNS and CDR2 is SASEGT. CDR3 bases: TGTGCCAGCGGACAATCAAGGAACACTGAAGCTTTCTTT. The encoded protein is CASGQSRNTEAFF.

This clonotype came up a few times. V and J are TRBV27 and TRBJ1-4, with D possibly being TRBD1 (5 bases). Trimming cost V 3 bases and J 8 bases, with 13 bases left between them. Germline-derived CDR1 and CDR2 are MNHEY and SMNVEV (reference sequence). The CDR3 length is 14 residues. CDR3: CASSFSRDGEKLFF. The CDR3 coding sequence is TGTGCCAGCAGTTTTTCCAGGGATGGAGAAAAACTGTTTTTT. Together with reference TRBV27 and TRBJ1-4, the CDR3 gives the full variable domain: EAQVTQNPRYLITVTGKKLTVTCSQNMNHEYMSWYRQDPGLGLRQIYYSMNVEVTDKGDVPEGYKVSRKEKRNFPLILESPSPNQTSLYFCASSFSRDGEKLFFGSGTQLSVL.